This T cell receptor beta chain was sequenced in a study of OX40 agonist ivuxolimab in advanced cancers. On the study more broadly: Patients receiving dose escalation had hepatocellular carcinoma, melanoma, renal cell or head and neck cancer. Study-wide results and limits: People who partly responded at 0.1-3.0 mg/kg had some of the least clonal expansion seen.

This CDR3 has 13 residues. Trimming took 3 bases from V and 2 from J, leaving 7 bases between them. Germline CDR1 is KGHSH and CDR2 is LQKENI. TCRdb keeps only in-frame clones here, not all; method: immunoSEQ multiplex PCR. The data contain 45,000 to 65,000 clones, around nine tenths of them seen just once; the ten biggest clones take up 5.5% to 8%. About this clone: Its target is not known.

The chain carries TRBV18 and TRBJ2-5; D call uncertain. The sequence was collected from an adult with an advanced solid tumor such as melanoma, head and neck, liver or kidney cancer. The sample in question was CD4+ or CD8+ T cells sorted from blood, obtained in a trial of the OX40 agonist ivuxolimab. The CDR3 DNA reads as TGTGCCAGCTCACCCCTCCCGCAAGAGACCCAGTACTTC. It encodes CASSPLPQETQYF.